The present TCR beta chain was sequenced within a study of blood T cell repertoires in COVID-19 (dated by TCRdb to 2018 to 2021). Regarding the complete study: Samples from collaborators originated in the United States, Italy and Spain and spanned both the acute and convalescent phases of COVID-19. The prospective study material was composed of cDNA or gDNA derived from T cells, B-cell-depleted T cells, or PBMCs. The dataset comprised deeply sampled blood TCRbeta repertoires from subjects exposed to, actively infected with, or recovered from COVID-19. A freely available public database, intended as a resource for researchers studying the immune response to SARS-CoV-2, is where the repertoires were released. The samples were drawn from the first 160 participants of the ongoing ImmuneRACE study and from over a thousand subjects provided by 6 global collaborators. Nearly every sample came with metadata listing a de-identified subject ID, COVID-19 status, age in years and sex. Where available, HLA class I and class II types were taken from metadata supplied by the sample provider and were not determined by assay-based typing. Paper-wide results and their limitations: Clinical and demographic metadata were provided uncurated, with the amount varying by source and participant.

In Seattle, one collaborating source enrolled patients while the infection was active and tracked those patients longitudinally over the course of disease. The collaborating institutions used their own protocols to collect whole blood in K2EDTA tubes. For TCRbeta analysis, collaborator samples were shipped as frozen whole blood, as isolated PBMCs, or as DNA extracted from either sample type. Trimming removed 1 base from V and 6 bases from J, leaving 6 bases between the germline ends. Reading from cysteine to phenylalanine, the CDR3 counts 13 amino acids. Only the CDR3 region is kept as DNA, spanning 39 bases read in frame from base 1. The germline V gene gives CDR1 as MNHEY and CDR2 as SVGAGI. This clone has a single count. Its binding antigen is unknown. There are no base qualities to consult, and no much larger clone falls within one base. TCRbeta CDR3 regions were amplified from genomic DNA by means of the immunoSEQ Assay, a bias-controlled multiplex PCR. The paper's processing steps were these. The number of nucleated cells in each sample was estimated from the amplification of reference gene primers within the assay. Sequence reads were collapsed and filtered to measure the absolute abundance of every unique TCRbeta CDR3 rearrangement. For each sample, productive Simpson clonality was calculated as the square root of Simpson's diversity index over productive rearrangements. The clones in this table, taken by TCRdb from immuneACCESS, are in-frame only. Not every clone is retained; where verified, under half of the shortfall comes from an unresolved V gene, and the cause of the rest is unknown. The DNA was the basis for D and trimming; V, J and clone size are from that table. The sample includes approximately 33,000 clones, with 88% observed a single time. Of the sample, approximately 7.9% is held by the ten largest clones.

This TCR was recovered from a man in his sixties with COVID-19, enrolled during active disease. The chain is assembled from TRBV6-5 and TRBJ2-2; the D gene lacks a confident call. The sequencing sample was made of peripheral blood. CDR3 sequence: CASSYLDSGELFF. In nucleotide form, the sequence is TGTGCCAGCAGTTACTTAGACTCCGGGGAGCTGTTTTTT.